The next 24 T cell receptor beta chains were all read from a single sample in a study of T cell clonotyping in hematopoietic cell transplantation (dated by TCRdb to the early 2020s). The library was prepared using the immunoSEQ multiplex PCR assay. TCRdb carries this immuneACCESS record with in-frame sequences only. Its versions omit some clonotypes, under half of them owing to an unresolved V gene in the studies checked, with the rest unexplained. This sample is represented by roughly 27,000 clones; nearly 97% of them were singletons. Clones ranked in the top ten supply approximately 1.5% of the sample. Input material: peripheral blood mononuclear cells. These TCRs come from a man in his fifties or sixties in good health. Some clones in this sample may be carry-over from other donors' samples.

The CDR3, as DNA: TGCAGCGCCAGAACGGGTGCCTACGAGCAGTACTTC. This codes for CSARTGAYEQYF. The genes are TRBV29-1 and TRBJ2-7; D unclear. Trimming removed 7 bases from V and 2 bases from J, with 12 bases in between. CDR3 length: 12 residues. The germline CDR1 and CDR2 sequences are SQVTM and ANQGSEA.

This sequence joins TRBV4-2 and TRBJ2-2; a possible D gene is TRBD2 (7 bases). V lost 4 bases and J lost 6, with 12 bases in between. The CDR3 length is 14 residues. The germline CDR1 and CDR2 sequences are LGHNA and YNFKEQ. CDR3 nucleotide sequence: TGTGCCAGCAGCCCAAAGGGGGGGCCCGGGGAGCTGTTTTTT. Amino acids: CASSPKGGPGELFF.

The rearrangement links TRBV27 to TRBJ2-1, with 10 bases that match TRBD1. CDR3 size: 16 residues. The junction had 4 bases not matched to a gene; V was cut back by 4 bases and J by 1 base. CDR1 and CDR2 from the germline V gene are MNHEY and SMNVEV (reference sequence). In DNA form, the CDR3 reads TGTGCCAGCAGTTCATGGGACAGGGGTTCCTACAATGAGCAGTTCTTC. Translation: CASSSWDRGSYNEQFF.

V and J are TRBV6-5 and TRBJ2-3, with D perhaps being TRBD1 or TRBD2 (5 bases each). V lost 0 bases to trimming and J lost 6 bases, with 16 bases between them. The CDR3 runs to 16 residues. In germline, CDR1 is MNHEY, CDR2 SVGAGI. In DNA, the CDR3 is TGTGCCAGCAGTTACTCGGGGACCCGAGTTGCCGATACGCAGTATTTT. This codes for CASSYSGTRVADTQYF.

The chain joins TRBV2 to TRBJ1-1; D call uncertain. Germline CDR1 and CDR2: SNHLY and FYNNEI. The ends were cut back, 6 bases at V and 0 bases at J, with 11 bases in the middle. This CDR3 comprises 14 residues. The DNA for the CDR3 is TGTGCCAGCAGGATGGACGGATTGAACACTGAAGCTTTCTTT. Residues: CASRMDGLNTEAFF. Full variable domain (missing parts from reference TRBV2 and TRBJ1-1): EPEVTQTPSHQVTQMGQEVILRCVPISNHLYFYWYRQILGQKVEFLVSFYNNEISEKSEIFDDQFSVERPDGSNFTLKIRSTKLEDSAMYFCASRMDGLNTEAFFGQGTRLTVV.

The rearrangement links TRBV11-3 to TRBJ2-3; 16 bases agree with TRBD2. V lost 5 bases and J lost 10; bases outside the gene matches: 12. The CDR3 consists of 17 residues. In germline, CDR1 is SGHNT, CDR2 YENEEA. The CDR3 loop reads CASSPGTSGGGTQAQYF. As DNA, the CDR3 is TGTGCCAGCAGCCCTGGGACTAGCGGGGGGGGGACGCAGGCGCAGTATTTT.

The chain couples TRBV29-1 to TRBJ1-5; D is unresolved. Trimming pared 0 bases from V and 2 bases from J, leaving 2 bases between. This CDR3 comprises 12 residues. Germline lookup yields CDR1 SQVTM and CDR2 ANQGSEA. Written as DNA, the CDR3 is TGCAGCGTTGAAGATGGCAATCAGCCCCAGCATTTT. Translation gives CSVEDGNQPQHF.

The chain's CDR3 is CASSPMGAYEQYF. CDR3 sequence (DNA): TGTGCCAGCAGCCCCATGGGGGCCTACGAGCAGTACTTC. The chain joins TRBV5-4 to TRBJ2-7; D assignment may be TRBD1 or TRBD2 (5 bases each). The germline V gene encodes CDR1 SGHNT and CDR2 YYREEE (reference sequence). The CDR3 has 13 residues. V was shortened by 4 bases and J by 2 bases, with 10 bases between the two germline ends.

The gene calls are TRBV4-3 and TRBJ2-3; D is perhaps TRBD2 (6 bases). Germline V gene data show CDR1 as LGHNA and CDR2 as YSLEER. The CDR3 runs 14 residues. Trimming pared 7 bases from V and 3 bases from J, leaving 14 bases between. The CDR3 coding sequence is TGCGCCAGCAACGCGGGACTCCGAACAGATACGCAGTATTTT. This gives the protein CASNAGLRTDTQYF.

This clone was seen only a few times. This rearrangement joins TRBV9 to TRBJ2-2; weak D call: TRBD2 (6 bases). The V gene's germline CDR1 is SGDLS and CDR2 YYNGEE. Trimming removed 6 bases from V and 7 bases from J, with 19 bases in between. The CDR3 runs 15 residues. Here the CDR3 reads CASIGGPPGIGELFF. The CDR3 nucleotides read TGTGCCAGCATCGGGGGACCACCTGGGATCGGGGAGCTGTTTTTT.

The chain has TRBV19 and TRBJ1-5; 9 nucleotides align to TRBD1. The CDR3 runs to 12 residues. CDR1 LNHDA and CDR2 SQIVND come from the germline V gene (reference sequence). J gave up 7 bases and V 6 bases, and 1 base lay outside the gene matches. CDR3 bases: TGTGCCAGTAGACAGGGGGCCCAGCCCCAGCATTTT. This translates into CASRQGAQPQHF.

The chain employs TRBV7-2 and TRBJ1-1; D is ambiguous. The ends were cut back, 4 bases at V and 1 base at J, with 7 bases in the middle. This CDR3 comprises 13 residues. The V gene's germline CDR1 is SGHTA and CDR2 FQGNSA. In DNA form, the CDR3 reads TGTGCCAGCAGCTCCCCGGGGAACACTGAAGCTTTCTTT. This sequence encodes CASSSPGNTEAFF. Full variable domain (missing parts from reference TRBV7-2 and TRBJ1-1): GAGVSQSPSNKVTEKGKDVELRCDPISGHTALYWYRQSLGQGLEFLIYFQGNSAPDKSGLPSDRFSAERTGGSVSTLTIQRTQQEDSAVYLCASSSPGNTEAFFGQGTRLTVV.

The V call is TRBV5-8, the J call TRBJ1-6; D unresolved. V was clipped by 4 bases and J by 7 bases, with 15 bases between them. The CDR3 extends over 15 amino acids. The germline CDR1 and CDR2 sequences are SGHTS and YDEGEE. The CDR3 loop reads CASSRWEVTNSPLHF. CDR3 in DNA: TGTGCCAGCAGCCGCTGGGAAGTCACGAATTCACCCCTCCACTTT.

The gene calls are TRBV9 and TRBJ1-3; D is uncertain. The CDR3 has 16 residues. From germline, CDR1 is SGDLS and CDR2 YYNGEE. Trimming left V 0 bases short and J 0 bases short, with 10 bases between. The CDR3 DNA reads TGTGCCAGCAGCGTAGGGCCGGAGGTCTCTGGAAACACCATATATTTT. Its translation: CASSVGPEVSGNTIYF. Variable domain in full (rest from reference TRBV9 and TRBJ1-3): DSGVTQTPKHLITATGQRVTLRCSPRSGDLSVYWYQQSLDQGLQFLIQYYNGEERAKGNILERFSAQQFPDLHSELNLSSLELGDSALYFCASSVGPEVSGNTIYFGEGSWLTVV.

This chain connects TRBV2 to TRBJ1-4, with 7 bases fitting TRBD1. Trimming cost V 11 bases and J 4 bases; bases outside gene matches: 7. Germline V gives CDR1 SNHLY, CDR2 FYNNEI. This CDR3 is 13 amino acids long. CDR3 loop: CAGTGALNEKLFF. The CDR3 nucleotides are TGTGCCGGAACAGGGGCCCTTAATGAAAAACTGTTTTTT.

CDR3 coding DNA: TGTGCCAGCAGCCGGGGACAGGAGAACACCATATATTTT. This codes for CASSRGQENTIYF. The V gene is TRBV5-4, the J gene TRBJ1-3; 8 bases are a match to TRBD1. V was pared by 4 bases and J by 7 bases, with 4 bases of the junction left unmatched. The CDR3 extends over 13 amino acids. Germline CDR1 reads SGHNT; CDR2 reads YYREEE (reference sequence).

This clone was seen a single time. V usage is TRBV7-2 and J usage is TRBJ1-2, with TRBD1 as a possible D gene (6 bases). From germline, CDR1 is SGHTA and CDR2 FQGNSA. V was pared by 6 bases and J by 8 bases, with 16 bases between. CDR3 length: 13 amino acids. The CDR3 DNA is TGTGCCAGCAGATCCGACAGGACCCACGGCTACACCTTC. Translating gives CASRSDRTHGYTF.

The CDR3 loop reads CASSLGPSYNSPLHF. CDR3 sequence (DNA): TGCGCCAGCAGCCTCGGACCTTCATATAATTCACCCCTCCACTTT. This rearrangement joins TRBV5-1 to TRBJ1-6, with unresolved D. Per the germline V gene, CDR1 is SGHRS and CDR2 is YFSETQ. The CDR3 has 15 residues. V lost 4 bases to trimming and J lost 4 bases, with 12 bases between them.

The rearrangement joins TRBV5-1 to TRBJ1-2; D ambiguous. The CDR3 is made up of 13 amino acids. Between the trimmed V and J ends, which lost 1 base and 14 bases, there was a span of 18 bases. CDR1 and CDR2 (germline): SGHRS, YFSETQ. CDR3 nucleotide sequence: TGCGCCAGCAGCTTGAATCGGGGAATGACTGCAACCTTC. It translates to CASSLNRGMTATF.

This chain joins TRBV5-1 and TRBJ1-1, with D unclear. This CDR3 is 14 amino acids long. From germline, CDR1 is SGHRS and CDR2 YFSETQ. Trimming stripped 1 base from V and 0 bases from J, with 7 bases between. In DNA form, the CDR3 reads TGCGCCAGCAGCTTGAGTCAGATGAACACTGAAGCTTTCTTT. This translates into CASSLSQMNTEAFF.

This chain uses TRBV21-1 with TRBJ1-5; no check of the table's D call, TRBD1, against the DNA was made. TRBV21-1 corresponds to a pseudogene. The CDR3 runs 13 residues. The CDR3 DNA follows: TGTGCCAGCACAGGGTATAGCAATCAGCCCCAGCATTTT. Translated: CASTGYSNQPQHF.

CDR3 sequence (DNA): TGTGCCAGCAGCCACGGACTCTATGGCTACACCTTC. Its protein product is CASSHGLYGYTF. V usage is TRBV6-6 and J usage is TRBJ1-2; D call uncertain. Trimming cost V 6 bases and J 4 bases, with 9 bases left between them. The CDR3 has 12 amino acids. Germline-derived CDR1 and CDR2 are MNHNY and SVGAGI (reference sequence).

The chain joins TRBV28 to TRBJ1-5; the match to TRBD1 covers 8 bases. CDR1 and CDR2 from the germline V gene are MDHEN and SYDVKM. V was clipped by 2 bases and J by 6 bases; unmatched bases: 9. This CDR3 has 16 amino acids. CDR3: CASSLMDQGALQPQHF. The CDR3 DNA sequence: TGTGCCAGCAGTTTAATGGACCAGGGGGCCCTTCAGCCCCAGCATTTT.

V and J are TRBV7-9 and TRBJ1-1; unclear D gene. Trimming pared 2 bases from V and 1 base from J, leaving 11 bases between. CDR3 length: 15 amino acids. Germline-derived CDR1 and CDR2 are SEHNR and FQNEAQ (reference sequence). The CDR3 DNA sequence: TGTGCCAGCAGCTTATCTGGGTTAAAGAACACTGAAGCTTTCTTT. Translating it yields CASSLSGLKNTEAFF.